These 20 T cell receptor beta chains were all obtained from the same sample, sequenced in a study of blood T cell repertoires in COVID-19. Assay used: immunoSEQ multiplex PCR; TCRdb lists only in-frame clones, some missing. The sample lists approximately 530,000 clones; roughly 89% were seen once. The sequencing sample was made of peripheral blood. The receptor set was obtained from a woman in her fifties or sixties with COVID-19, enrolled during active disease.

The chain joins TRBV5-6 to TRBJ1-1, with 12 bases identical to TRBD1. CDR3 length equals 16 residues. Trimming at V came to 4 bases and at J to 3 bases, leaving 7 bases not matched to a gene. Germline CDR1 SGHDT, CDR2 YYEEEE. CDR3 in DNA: TGTGCCAGCAGCGATCCGGGACAGGGGGCCTACACTGAAGCTTTCTTT. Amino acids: CASSDPGQGAYTEAFF.

CDR3 in amino acids: CASSQNGLNTEAFF. The CDR3 DNA sequence: TGTGCCAGCAGCCAAAACGGTTTGAACACTGAAGCTTTCTTT. J is TRBJ1-1 and V is TRBV3-1 (or the pseudogene TRBV3-2); D is undetermined. This CDR3 contains 14 residues. The V end was cut by 2 bases, the J end by 0 bases, with 7 bases between. The germline V gene has CDR1 LGHDT and CDR2 YNNKEL (reference sequence).

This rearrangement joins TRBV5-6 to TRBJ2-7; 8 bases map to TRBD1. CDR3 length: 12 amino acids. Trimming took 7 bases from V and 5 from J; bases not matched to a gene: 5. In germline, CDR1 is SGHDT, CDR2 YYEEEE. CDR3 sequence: CASGRQGNEQYF. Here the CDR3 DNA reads TGTGCCAGCGGCCGACAGGGGAACGAGCAGTACTTC. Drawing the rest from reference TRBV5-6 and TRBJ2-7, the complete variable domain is DAGVTQSPTHLIKTRGQQVTLRCSPKSGHDTVSWYQQALGQGPQFIFQYYEEEERQRGNFPDRFSGHQFPNYSSELNVNALLLGDSALYLCASGRQGNEQYFGPGTRLTVT.

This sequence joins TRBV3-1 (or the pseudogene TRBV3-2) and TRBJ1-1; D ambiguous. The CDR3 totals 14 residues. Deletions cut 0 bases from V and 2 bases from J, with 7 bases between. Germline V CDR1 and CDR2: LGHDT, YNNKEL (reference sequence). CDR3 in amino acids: CASSQDPSNTEAFF. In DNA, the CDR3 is TGTGCCAGCAGCCAAGATCCCAGTAACACTGAAGCTTTCTTT.

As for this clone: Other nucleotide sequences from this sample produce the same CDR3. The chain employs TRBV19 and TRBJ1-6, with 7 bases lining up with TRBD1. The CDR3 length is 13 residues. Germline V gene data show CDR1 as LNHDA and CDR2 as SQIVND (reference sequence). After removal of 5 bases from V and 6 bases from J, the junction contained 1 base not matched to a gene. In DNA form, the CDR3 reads TGTGCCAGTAGTCCAGGGGGTAATTCACCCCTCCACTTT. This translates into CASSPGGNSPLHF.

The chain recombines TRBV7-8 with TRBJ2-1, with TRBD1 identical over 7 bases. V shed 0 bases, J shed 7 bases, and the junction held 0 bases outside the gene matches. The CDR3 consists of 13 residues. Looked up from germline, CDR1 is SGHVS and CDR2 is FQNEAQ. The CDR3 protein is CASSLAQGNEQFF. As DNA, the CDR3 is TGTGCCAGCAGCTTAGCACAGGGGAATGAGCAGTTCTTC.

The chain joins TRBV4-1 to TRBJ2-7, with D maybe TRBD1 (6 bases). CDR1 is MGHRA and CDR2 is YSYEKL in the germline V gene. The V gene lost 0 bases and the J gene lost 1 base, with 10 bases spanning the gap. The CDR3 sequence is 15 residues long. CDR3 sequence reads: CASSQEPGTSYEQYF. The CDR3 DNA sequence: TGCGCCAGCAGCCAAGAACCCGGGACATCCTACGAGCAGTACTTC.

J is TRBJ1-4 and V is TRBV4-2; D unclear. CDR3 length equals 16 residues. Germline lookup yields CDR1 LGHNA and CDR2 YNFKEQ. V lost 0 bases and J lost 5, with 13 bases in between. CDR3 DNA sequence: TGTGCCAGCAGCCAAGATGGTTCGGGTATCAATGAAAAACTGTTTTTT. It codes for CASSQDGSGINEKLFF.

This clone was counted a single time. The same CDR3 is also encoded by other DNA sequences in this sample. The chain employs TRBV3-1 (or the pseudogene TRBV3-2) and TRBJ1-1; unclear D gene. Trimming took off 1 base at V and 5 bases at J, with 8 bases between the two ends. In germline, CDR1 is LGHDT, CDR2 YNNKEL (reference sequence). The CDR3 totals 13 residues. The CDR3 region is CASSQVPETEAFF. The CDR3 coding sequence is TGTGCCAGCAGCCAAGTCCCAGAAACTGAAGCTTTCTTT.

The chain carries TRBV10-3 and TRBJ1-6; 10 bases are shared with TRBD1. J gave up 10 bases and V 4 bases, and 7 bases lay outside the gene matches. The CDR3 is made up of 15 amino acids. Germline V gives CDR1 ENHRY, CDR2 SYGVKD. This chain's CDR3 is CAISGTGTGDSPLHF. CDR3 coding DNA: TGTGCCATCAGTGGTACCGGGACAGGGGACTCACCCCTCCACTTT.

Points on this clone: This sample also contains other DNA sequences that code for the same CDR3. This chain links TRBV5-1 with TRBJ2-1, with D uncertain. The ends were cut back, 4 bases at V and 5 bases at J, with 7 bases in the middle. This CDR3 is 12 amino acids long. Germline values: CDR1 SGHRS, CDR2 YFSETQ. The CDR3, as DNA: TGCGCCAGCAGCCTGGTCAACAATGAGCAGTTCTTC. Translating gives CASSLVNNEQFF.

The CDR3 is CASSHTGTGGSNEQFF. The CDR3 nucleotides read TGTGCCAGCAGCCATACCGGGACAGGGGGATCGAATGAGCAGTTCTTC. V usage is TRBV11-3 and J usage is TRBJ2-1; 11 nucleotides line up with TRBD1. Germline V gene sequence: CDR1 SGHNT, CDR2 YENEEA. The CDR3 covers 16 residues. With 5 bases clipped from V and 7 bases from J, the junction kept 10 bases outside the gene matches.

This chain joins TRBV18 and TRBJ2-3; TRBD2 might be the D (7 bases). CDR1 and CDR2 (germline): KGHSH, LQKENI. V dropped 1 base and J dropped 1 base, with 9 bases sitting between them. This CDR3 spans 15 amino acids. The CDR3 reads CASSPRGGGTDTQYF. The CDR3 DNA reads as TGTGCCAGCTCACCACGAGGGGGGGGCACAGATACGCAGTATTTT.

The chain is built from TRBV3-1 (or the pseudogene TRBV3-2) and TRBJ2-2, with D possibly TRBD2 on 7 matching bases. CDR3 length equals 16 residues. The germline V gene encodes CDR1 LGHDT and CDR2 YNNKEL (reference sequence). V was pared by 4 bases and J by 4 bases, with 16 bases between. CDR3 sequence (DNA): TGTGCCAGCAGCCTCCAAGGGGGGGCGAGCACCGGGGAGCTGTTTTTT. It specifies CASSLQGGASTGELFF.

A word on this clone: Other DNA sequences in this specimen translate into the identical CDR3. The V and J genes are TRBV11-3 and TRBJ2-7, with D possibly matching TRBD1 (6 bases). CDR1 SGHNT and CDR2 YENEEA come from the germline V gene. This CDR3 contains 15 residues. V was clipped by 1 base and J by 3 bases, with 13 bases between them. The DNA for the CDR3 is TGTGCCAGCAGCTTAGTCTTTGGACAGAACTACGAGCAGTACTTC. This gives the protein CASSLVFGQNYEQYF. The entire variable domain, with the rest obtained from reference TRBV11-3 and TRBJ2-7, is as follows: EAGVVQSPRYKIIEKKQPVAFWCNPISGHNTLYWYLQNLGQGPELLIRYENEEAVDDSQLPKDRFSAERLKGVDSTLKIQPAELGDSAVYLCASSLVFGQNYEQYFGPGTRLTVT.

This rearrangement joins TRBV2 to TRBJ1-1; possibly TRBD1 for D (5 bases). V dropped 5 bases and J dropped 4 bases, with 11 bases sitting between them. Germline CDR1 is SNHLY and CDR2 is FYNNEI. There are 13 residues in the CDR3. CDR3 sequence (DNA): TGTGCCAGCAGTAGTGCAGGGCTCACTGAAGCTTTCTTT. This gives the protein CASSSAGLTEAFF.

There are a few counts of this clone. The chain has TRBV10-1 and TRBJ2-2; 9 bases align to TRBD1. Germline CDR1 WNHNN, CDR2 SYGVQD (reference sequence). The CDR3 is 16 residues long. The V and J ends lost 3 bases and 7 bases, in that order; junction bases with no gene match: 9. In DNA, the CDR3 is TGCGCCAGCAGTGACCTCGACGGGACAGGGTACGGGGAGCTGTTTTTT. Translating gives CASSDLDGTGYGELFF.

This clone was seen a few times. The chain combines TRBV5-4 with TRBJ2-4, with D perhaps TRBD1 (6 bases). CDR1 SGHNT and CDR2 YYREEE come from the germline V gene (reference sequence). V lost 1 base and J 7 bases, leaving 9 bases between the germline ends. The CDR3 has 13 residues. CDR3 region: CASSLQGLNIQYF. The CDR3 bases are TGTGCCAGCAGCTTGCAGGGGCTTAACATTCAGTACTTC.

The CDR3 loop reads CASSQDPRVAEAFF. CDR3 nucleotides: TGTGCCAGCAGCCAAGACCCCAGGGTAGCTGAAGCTTTCTTT. The chain links TRBV3-1 (or the pseudogene TRBV3-2) to TRBJ1-1; tentatively, D is TRBD1 (5 bases). Looked up from germline, CDR1 is LGHDT and CDR2 is YNNKEL (reference sequence). The CDR3 totals 14 residues. Trimming cost V 0 bases and J 6 bases, with 11 bases left between them.

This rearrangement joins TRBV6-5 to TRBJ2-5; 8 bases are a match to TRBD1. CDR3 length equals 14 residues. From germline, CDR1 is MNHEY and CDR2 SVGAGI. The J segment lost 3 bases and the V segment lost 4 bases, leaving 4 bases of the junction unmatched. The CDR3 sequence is CASSWTGMEETQYF. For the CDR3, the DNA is TGTGCCAGCAGTTGGACAGGGATGGAAGAGACCCAGTACTTC.